This T cell receptor beta chain was captured in a study of cytomegalovirus exposure and HLA in healthy donors. As for this clone: Within the sample, other DNA sequences also encode this same CDR3.

PCR employed 60 Vbeta and 13 Jbeta primers. Data came from immunoSEQ multiplex PCR; TCRdb stores just in-frame clones and leaves some out. The table lists roughly 120,000 clones, around 70% of them singletons. This sequence originates from a woman in her 70s in good health and CMV-seropositive. The sequenced sample consisted of PBMCs.

CDR3: CASSLWRRGPTYEQYF. The CDR3 DNA reads as TGTGCCAGCAGCTTATGGAGGCGGGGGCCAACCTACGAGCAGTACTTC. The chain recombines TRBV5-6 with TRBJ2-7; D is perhaps TRBD2 (7 bases). Trimming shortened V by 2 bases and J by 2 bases, and 17 bases separated the two germline ends. The CDR3 runs to 16 residues. Per the germline V gene, CDR1 is SGHDT and CDR2 is YYEEEE.